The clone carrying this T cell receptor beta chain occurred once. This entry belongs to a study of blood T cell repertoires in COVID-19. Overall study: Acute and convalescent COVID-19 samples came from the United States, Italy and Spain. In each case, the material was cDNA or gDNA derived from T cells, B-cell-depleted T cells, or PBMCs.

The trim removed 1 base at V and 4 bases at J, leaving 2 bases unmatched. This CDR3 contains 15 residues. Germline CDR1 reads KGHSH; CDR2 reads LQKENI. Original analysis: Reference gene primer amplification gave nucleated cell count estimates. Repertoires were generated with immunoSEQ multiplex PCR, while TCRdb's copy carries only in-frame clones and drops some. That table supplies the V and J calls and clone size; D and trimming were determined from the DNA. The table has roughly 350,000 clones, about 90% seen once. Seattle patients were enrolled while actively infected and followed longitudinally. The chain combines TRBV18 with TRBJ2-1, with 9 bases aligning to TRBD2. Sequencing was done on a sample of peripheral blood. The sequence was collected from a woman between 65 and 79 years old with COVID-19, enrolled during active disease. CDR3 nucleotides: TGTGCCAGCTCACCACAGCGGGGGGCTTACAATGAGCAGTTCTTC. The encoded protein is CASSPQRGAYNEQFF.